This TCR beta chain stems from a study of cytomegalovirus exposure and HLA in healthy donors. The PCR made use of 60 Vbeta and 13 Jbeta primers. Original processing notes: An analysis that came later counted 60 million to 80 million unique TCR beta chains, 10 million to 11 million shared. Profiling relied on immunoSEQ multiplex PCR, and the TCRdb table lists in-frame clones only, not all of them. The V and J calls and clone size come from that table; D and trimming were worked out from the DNA. The sample has 90,000 to 120,000 clones, 60% to 75% seen once. The CDR3 contains 15 residues. V lost 7 bases to trimming and J lost 2 bases; unmatched junction nucleotides: 8. Germline CDR1 reads MNHNY; CDR2 reads SVGAGI (reference sequence). General study results and limits: Fewer N-insertions than the roughly 630-donor mean were reportedly shown by an Asian-associated ancestry cluster in a later analysis.

To note about this clone: The antigen is undetermined.

Sequencing used PBMCs. This receptor was obtained from a man in his thirties or forties in good health and CMV-seronegative. V gene TRBV6-6 combines with J gene TRBJ2-7, with 10 bases lining up with TRBD2. In DNA, the CDR3 is TGTGCCAGCAACACAGTACTAGCGGGAACCTACGAGCAGTACTTC. This codes for CASNTVLAGTYEQYF.